This T cell receptor (beta chain) is drawn from a study of CD4 T cells in relation to SARS-CoV-2 and coronaviruses. For the study at large: Convalescent patients were under 10 males and 4 females; two were Hispanic.

For nine to ten days, roughly 9 x 10^4 sorted CD4+ cells grew with T cell-depleted PBMCs and CEF. As regards this clone: Its antigen is not known.

The V end lost 6 bases, the J end lost 1 base, and 9 bases lay between the germline ends. The germline V gene has CDR1 MNHEY and CDR2 SVGEGT. CDR3 length: 13 residues. TCRdb's copy holds only in-frame clones and misses some; the assay was immunoSEQ multiplex PCR. This table holds 35,000 to 45,000 clones, about 79% found once. The V call is TRBV6-2 or TRBV6-3, the J call TRBJ1-1; a possible D gene is TRBD1 (6 bases). This TCR came from an adult with COVID-19. Material: naive CD4+ T cells from PBMCs, cultured in vitro. Regarding subset: naive CD4+ T cells isolated by negative enrichment. The CDR3 protein is CASSRTENTEAFF. In nucleotides, the CDR3 is TGTGCCAGCAGCCGGACAGAGAACACTGAAGCTTTCTTT.